This T cell receptor (beta chain) comes out of a study of T cells in Graves' hyperthyroidism and ophthalmopathy. Study results and limitations: Blood held most thyroid clonotypes expanded above 0.001 frequency.

For this clonotype: Its antigen is as yet unknown. The junction departs from germline at one end; a sequencing error may be responsible.

The patients, who ranged from 18 to 65 in age, presented with newly diagnosed hyperthyroidism lasting under 2 months. Authors of the study amplified TCR beta CDR3 regions from RNA transcripts. During a first-round RT-PCR of the TCR CDR3, the HTBI primer set was used. MiXCR was run by TCRdb on the multiplex PCR reads, yielding one entry per CDR3 protein. The sample consists of approximately 710,000 distinct CDR3 sequences, about 18% of them appearing once. CDR1 and CDR2 (germline): MNHEY, SVGEGT. The CDR3 has 17 amino acids. The source is a man between 45 and 60 years old with Graves' hyperthyroidism. Source material: blood. The chain recombines TRBV6-2 or TRBV6-3 with TRBJ2-1, with 11 nucleotides matching TRBD2. The CDR3, as DNA: TGTGCCAGCACCGACCCAGGGGGACTAGCGGAGCGCGATGAGCAGCTCTTC. Its translation is CASTDPGGLAERDEQLF.